This paragraph reports one TCR beta chain. In the authors' workflow: Nucleated cell counts were estimated from reference gene primer amplification. Sequencing was performed with immunoSEQ multiplex PCR; in TCRdb, only in-frame clones are kept and a portion is missing. D and trimming come from the DNA, and the V and J calls and clone size come from that table. Of about 250,000 clones in the sample, approximately 80% were seen once. The data were obtained in a study of blood T cell repertoires in COVID-19. Across the study: Samples representing acute and convalescent COVID-19 were sourced from the United States, Italy and Spain. Nucleic acid was either cDNA or gDNA, and it came from T cells, B-cell-depleted T cells, or PBMCs.

V was clipped by 5 bases and J by 5 bases, with 10 bases between them. Per germline, CDR1 PRHDT and CDR2 FYEKMQ (reference sequence). This CDR3 has 13 amino acids. The sequence derives from a woman in her 70s with acute or convalescent COVID-19. The sample consisted of peripheral blood. V gene TRBV13 combines with J gene TRBJ1-5; D is unclear. The CDR3 DNA reads TGTGCCAGCAGCACCAGGCCCGATCAGCCCCAGCATTTT. Translated, it gives CASSTRPDQPQHF.